The clone carrying this TCR beta chain was observed once. No antigen is known for it. There are 15 residues in the CDR3. Germline V lookup: CDR1 MNHEY, CDR2 SMNVEV (reference sequence). Trimming cost V 5 bases and J 3 bases, with 17 bases left between them. Only in-frame clones appear in the TCRdb table, and some are missing; sequencing was by immunoSEQ multiplex PCR. This sample has some 77,000 clones, with over 80% found just once. This entry belongs to a study of OX40 agonist ivuxolimab in advanced cancers. As for the study in general: Participants could have had prior anti-PD-1, anti-PD-L1 or anti-CTLA-4 therapy, and approximately 40% had some.

Study conclusions and caveats: The investigators did not determine what antigen specificity the expanded peripheral T cells had.

The chain uses TRBV27 and TRBJ2-7; no definite D call. Source: CD4+ or CD8+ T cells sorted from blood, taken in a trial of the OX40 agonist ivuxolimab. This receptor was identified in an adult with an advanced solid tumor such as melanoma, head and neck, liver or kidney cancer. This CDR3 reads CASSLKGRSNYEQYF. CDR3 bases: TGTGCCAGCAGTCTCAAAGGACGGTCTAACTACGAGCAGTACTTC.